Shown below are 32 T cell receptor beta chains from a single sample sequenced in a study of spatial heterogeneity in lung cancer. The time point is: sample taken at primary tumor resection. TCRdb re-called the 5' RACE reads with MiXCR, one entry per CDR3 protein. The sample lists around 89,000 distinct CDR3 sequences, more than 10% seen once, with about 41% in the top ten. This material consisted of PBMCs, taken at surgery. The source of these receptors is a male donor with early-stage non-small cell lung cancer.

In this sample, this clonotype turned up a few times. The chain employs TRBV27 and TRBJ2-1, with D perhaps matching TRBD1 (6 bases). The CDR3 has 15 residues. CDR1 and CDR2 from the germline V gene are MNHEY and SMNVEV (reference sequence). Trimming shortened V by 1 base and J by 5 bases, and 12 bases separated the two germline ends. The CDR3, as DNA: TGTGCCAGCAGTTTATGGGGGCGTATCCACAATGAGCAGTTCTTC. Encoded protein: CASSLWGRIHNEQFF.

The sample holds many counts of this clonotype. The chain recombines TRBV24-1 with TRBJ2-1; the D gene is possibly TRBD2 (7 bases). CDR1 is KGHDR, CDR2 SFDVKD, per germline. The V end was cut by 3 bases, the J end by 8 bases, with 19 bases between. This CDR3 comprises 16 residues. The CDR3 nucleotides are TGTGCCACCAGTGATCAACAGGGAGGGGTCTCGGATGAGCAGTTCTTC. It translates to CATSDQQGGVSDEQFF.

The chain combines TRBV18 with TRBJ2-1; D is tentatively TRBD1 or TRBD2 (5 bases each). In germline, CDR1 is KGHSH, CDR2 LQKENI. Trimming left V 3 bases short and J 2 bases short, with 11 bases between. The CDR3 sequence is 15 residues long. The CDR3 spells CASSPGPVAYNEQFF. The CDR3, as DNA: TGTGCCAGCTCACCGGGACCCGTTGCCTACAATGAGCAGTTCTTC. Looking up the rest from reference TRBV18 and TRBJ2-1 gives the full variable domain: NAGVMQNPRHLVRRRGQEARLRCSPMKGHSHVYWYRQLPEEGLKFMVYLQKENIIDESGMPKERFSAEFPKEGPSILRIQQVVRGDSAAYFCASSPGPVAYNEQFFGPGTRLTVL.

The V call is TRBV18, the J call TRBJ2-7; 7 bases are shared with TRBD2. CDR3 length: 15 amino acids. The germline V gene encodes CDR1 KGHSH and CDR2 LQKENI. With V trimmed by 6 bases and J by 3 bases, 11 bases remained unmatched. CDR3 DNA sequence: TGTGCCAGCTCTAGACTAGCACACCCTCTCTACGAGCAGTACTTC. This codes for CASSRLAHPLYEQYF.

This clonotype was observed a handful of times. CDR3 DNA: TGTGCCAGCAGCCCGGACAGGCCTCAAGAGACCCAGTACTTC. Translating it yields CASSPDRPQETQYF. V is TRBV28 and J is TRBJ2-5; 7 bases are shared with TRBD1. The ends lost 6 bases at V and 2 bases at J; junction bases unmatched: 6. The CDR3 has 14 amino acids. Germline loops: CDR1 MDHEN, CDR2 SYDVKM.

This clonotype was counted only a few times. The chain links TRBV7-2 to TRBJ2-1, with 7 bases aligning to TRBD2. The germline gives CDR1 SGHTA, CDR2 FQGNSA. After removal of 2 bases from V and 8 bases from J, the junction contained 12 bases not matched to a gene. This CDR3 is 16 amino acids long. The CDR3 spells CASSLMLAEKAYEQFF. The CDR3 DNA sequence: TGTGCCAGCAGCTTAATGCTAGCGGAAAAAGCGTATGAGCAGTTCTTC.

This clonotype was counted only a few times. This chain uses TRBV6-2 or TRBV6-3 with TRBJ2-7; 9 bases agree with TRBD2. CDR3 length equals 16 residues. Germline CDR1 is MNHEY and CDR2 is SVGEGT. J was trimmed by 0 bases and V by 5 bases; bases with no gene match: 8. CDR3 DNA: TGTGCCAGCAGTAACGAACTAGCGGGTACCTCCTACGAGCAGTACTTC. It yields the protein CASSNELAGTSYEQYF.

The chain employs TRBV6-6 and TRBJ2-3, with 10 bases matching TRBD1. The CDR3 runs 15 residues. V trimming: 2 bases; J trimming: 6 bases; junction bases outside the gene matches: 5. Per the germline V gene, CDR1 is MNHNY and CDR2 is SVGAGI (reference sequence). The CDR3 region is CASSYETGGRDTQYF. The CDR3 DNA reads as TGTGCCAGCAGTTACGAGACAGGGGGCAGGGATACGCAGTATTTT.

The chain joins TRBV6-6 to TRBJ2-6; D is ambiguous. V lost 0 bases, J lost 0 bases, and 9 bases lay in between. CDR3 length: 17 amino acids. Per the germline V gene, CDR1 is MNHNY and CDR2 is SVGAGI (reference sequence). The CDR3 sequence: CASSYSWQRSGANVLTF. The CDR3 nucleotides are TGTGCCAGCAGTTACTCGTGGCAGCGCTCTGGGGCCAACGTCCTGACTTTC.

V is TRBV6-2 or TRBV6-3 and J is TRBJ1-1; 9 nucleotides align to TRBD1. This CDR3 has 16 residues. Germline values: CDR1 MNHEY, CDR2 SVGEGT. Trimming at V came to 2 bases and at J to 3 bases, leaving 7 bases not matched to a gene. CDR3 sequence reads: CASSYGGQGFDTEAFF. The CDR3 bases are TGTGCCAGCAGTTACGGGGGACAGGGTTTCGACACTGAAGCTTTCTTT.

The genes are TRBV24-1 and TRBJ2-2; unclear D gene. The CDR3 is 16 amino acids. Germline loops: CDR1 KGHDR, CDR2 SFDVKD. The germline V and J ends were trimmed by 1 base and 0 bases, with 8 bases remaining between them. CDR3 region: CATSDLRTPNTGELFF. The CDR3 coding sequence is TGTGCCACCAGTGATTTACGGACCCCGAACACCGGGGAGCTGTTTTTT.

In its sample, this clonotype was seen many times. V is TRBV7-9 and J is TRBJ2-3, with no clear D. The CDR3 sequence is 12 residues long. The germline gives CDR1 SEHNR, CDR2 FQNEAQ (reference sequence). The V end lost 6 bases, the J end lost 6 bases, and 10 bases lay between the germline ends. This CDR3 reads CASRPEGDTQYF. DNA of the CDR3: TGTGCCAGCAGACCGGAAGGGGATACGCAGTATTTT.

The chain has TRBV30 and TRBJ1-2; no definite D call. Trimming removed 4 bases from V and 2 bases from J, with 5 bases in between. Germline assignment: CDR1 GTSNPN and CDR2 SVGIG (reference sequence). The CDR3 extends over 11 amino acids. CDR3: CAWNVNYGYTF. Here the CDR3 DNA reads TGTGCCTGGAACGTAAACTATGGCTACACCTTC.

This clonotype came up many times. The chain carries TRBV25-1 and TRBJ2-2; D is uncertain. Germline V CDR1 and CDR2: MGHDK, SYGVNS. The length of the CDR3 is 14 residues. The ends were cut back, 0 bases at V and 7 bases at J, with 9 bases in the middle. CDR3 DNA sequence: TGTGCCAGCAGTGAATATTCCCACGGCGGGGAGCTGTTTTTT. The encoded protein is CASSEYSHGGELFF.

This clonotype appeared many times. The chain employs TRBV9 and TRBJ1-2; D is perhaps TRBD1 (6 bases). The CDR3 has 14 amino acids. The germline V and J ends were trimmed by 4 bases and 8 bases, with 18 bases remaining between them. Per germline, CDR1 SGDLS and CDR2 YYNGEE. The CDR3 coding sequence is TGTGCCAGCAGCCCGGGACACACCTCAGTAGGCTACACCTTC. This encodes CASSPGHTSVGYTF.

This clonotype was detected ten times or more. The chain combines TRBV6-2 or TRBV6-3 with TRBJ1-1, with a weak D call TRBD1 (5 bases). This CDR3 region has 11 residues. CDR1 MNHEY and CDR2 SVGEGT come from the germline V gene. Trimming shortened V by 6 bases and J by 6 bases, and 8 bases separated the two germline ends. CDR3 bases: TGTGCCAGCAGCCAGGGAGCTGAAGCTTTCTTT. Protein: CASSQGAEAFF.

The genes are TRBV20-1 and TRBJ1-2; D call uncertain. Germline values: CDR1 DFQATT, CDR2 SNEGSKA (reference sequence). V dropped 8 bases and J dropped 3 bases, with 16 bases sitting between them. This CDR3 spans 13 amino acids. This CDR3 is CSSKGDYHYGYTF. Here the CDR3 DNA reads TGCAGTTCAAAGGGAGATTATCACTATGGCTACACCTTC.

This clonotype was counted ten times or more. The V gene is TRBV6-2 or TRBV6-3, the J gene TRBJ2-7, with 11 positions matching TRBD1. J lost 5 bases, V lost 7 bases, and 7 bases had no gene match. The CDR3 consists of 14 residues. Germline loops: CDR1 MNHEY, CDR2 SVGEGT. CDR3 residues: CASIDGQGADEQYF. In nucleotides, the CDR3 is TGTGCCAGCATTGACGGACAGGGGGCGGACGAGCAGTACTTC.

V gene TRBV24-1 combines with J gene TRBJ2-5, with D hard to call. This CDR3 comprises 15 residues. The V end was cut by 3 bases, the J end by 4 bases, with 14 bases between. CDR1 and CDR2 (germline): KGHDR, SFDVKD. DNA for the CDR3: TGTGCCACCAGTGATCCCGGGCGCGCTCCAGAGACCCAGTACTTC. It codes for CATSDPGRAPETQYF.

This clonotype appeared once. The V call is TRBV12-3 or TRBV12-4, the J call TRBJ1-5; a possible D gene is TRBD1 (6 bases). The CDR3 extends over 15 amino acids. V was trimmed by 2 bases and J by 6 bases, leaving 14 bases between them. The CDR3 DNA reads as TGTGCCAGCAGTTTATCATCGAGGGGGGTTCAGCCCCAGCATTTT. Translating it yields CASSLSSRGVQPQHF.

This clonotype was observed at least ten times. This chain connects TRBV3-1 to TRBJ2-7; D gene uncertain. Germline V gene lookup returns CDR1 LGHDT and CDR2 YNNKEL (reference sequence). Trimming cost V 4 bases and J 2 bases, with 9 bases left between them. The CDR3 is made up of 13 amino acids. The CDR3 is CASSPSEAYEQYF. CDR3 sequence (DNA): TGTGCCAGCAGCCCGTCCGAGGCCTACGAGCAGTACTTC.

This clonotype has at least ten counts. The J gene is TRBJ2-2, the V gene TRBV10-3, with TRBD1 matching over 7 bases. Trimming removed 6 bases from V and 1 base from J; junction bases left unmatched: 8. Germline CDR1 is ENHRY and CDR2 is SYGVKD. The CDR3 runs to 16 residues. The CDR3 loop reads CAISPQQGLNTGELFF. The CDR3 DNA is TGTGCCATCAGCCCCCAACAGGGGCTGAACACCGGGGAGCTGTTTTTT.

V is TRBV6-2 or TRBV6-3 and J is TRBJ1-5, with 8 bases matching TRBD1. Germline CDR1 is MNHEY and CDR2 is SVGEGT. The CDR3 totals 16 residues. V gave up 2 bases and J gave up 4 bases; unmatched junction bases: 7. The CDR3 region has the DNA TGTGCCAGCAGTTACCGGTATCAGGGGGCTAATCAGCCCCAGCATTTT. Its translation is CASSYRYQGANQPQHF.

The chain carries TRBV27 and TRBJ2-5; D is unclear. CDR3 size: 15 residues. The germline V and J ends were trimmed by 6 bases and 0 bases, with 14 bases remaining between them. Germline V gene data show CDR1 as MNHEY and CDR2 as SMNVEV (reference sequence). The CDR3 sequence: CASSQGSGYQETQYF. In nucleotides, the CDR3 is TGTGCCAGCAGCCAAGGGTCAGGCTACCAAGAGACCCAGTACTTC.

The sample holds a few counts of this clonotype. The V and J genes are TRBV2 and TRBJ2-1; D tentatively reads TRBD1 or TRBD2 (5 bases each). This CDR3 contains 15 residues. CDR1 is SNHLY and CDR2 is FYNNEI in the germline V gene. Trimming cost V 4 bases and J 6 bases, with 16 bases left between them. The CDR3 DNA reads TGTGCCAGCAGTGCCCCCGGGACCGCGGGCAATGAGCAGTTCTTC. It translates to CASSAPGTAGNEQFF.

This clonotype was counted ten times or more. The V and J genes are TRBV13 and TRBJ2-5, with D possibly called TRBD1 or TRBD2 (5 bases each). The CDR3 has 18 residues. Germline assignment: CDR1 PRHDT and CDR2 FYEKMQ (reference sequence). The V end lost 0 bases, the J end lost 6 bases, and 23 bases lay between the germline ends. As DNA, the CDR3 is TGTGCCAGCAGCTTAGGCCTCGGAGGCAGGGAGTTTGAGAAGACCCAGTACTTC. Translated: CASSLGLGGREFEKTQYF.

This clonotype appeared many times. The chain links TRBV5-1 to TRBJ2-1; TRBD2 is a possible D gene (5 bases). Germline V lookup: CDR1 SGHRS, CDR2 YFSETQ. The CDR3 has 15 amino acids. Trimming cost V 5 bases and J 7 bases, with 19 bases left between them. The CDR3: CASRNPELGANEQFF. CDR3 sequence (DNA): TGCGCCAGCAGAAACCCCGAACTAGGTGCTAATGAGCAGTTCTTC.

V is TRBV12-3 or TRBV12-4 and J is TRBJ2-7; no reliable D call. Trimming cost V 3 bases and J 4 bases, with 7 bases left between them. The CDR3 runs 12 residues. CDR3 sequence (DNA): TGTGCCAGCAGTTTCGCGCCTTACGAGCAGTACTTC. Amino acid sequence: CASSFAPYEQYF.

At least ten counts were recorded for this clonotype. The chain has TRBV10-3 and TRBJ1-2; no clear D. Per germline, CDR1 ENHRY and CDR2 SYGVKD. The CDR3 loop spans 13 amino acids. Trimming took off 0 bases at V and 12 bases at J, with 14 bases between the two ends. As DNA, the CDR3 is TGTGCCATCAGTGAGTCGTCGGGCTCAATCGACACCTTC. It yields the protein CAISESSGSIDTF.

This clonotype was seen a handful of times. The chain recombines TRBV3-1 with TRBJ2-1, with D tentatively TRBD1 (6 bases). The CDR3 is made up of 17 amino acids. Trimming took off 4 bases at V and 3 bases at J, with 19 bases between the two ends. Germline lookup yields CDR1 LGHDT and CDR2 YNNKEL (reference sequence). DNA for the CDR3: TGTGCCAGCAGCCCGCTAATGGGACAACCGGACTACAATGAGCAGTTCTTC. It specifies CASSPLMGQPDYNEQFF.

This clonotype was seen more than once but under ten times. This sequence joins TRBV2 and TRBJ1-6, with TRBD1 as a possible D gene (5 bases). The CDR3 is 15 amino acids. Germline assignment: CDR1 SNHLY and CDR2 FYNNEI. V lost 7 bases and J lost 7, with 17 bases in between. The CDR3 sequence: CASTGTWTPNSPLHF. The CDR3 nucleotides read TGTGCCAGCACTGGGACTTGGACACCCAATTCACCCCTCCACTTT. The whole variable domain, remainder taken from reference TRBV2 and TRBJ1-6, is EPEVTQTPSHQVTQMGQEVILRCVPISNHLYFYWYRQILGQKVEFLVSFYNNEISEKSEIFDDQFSVERPDGSNFTLKIRSTKLEDSAMYFCASTGTWTPNSPLHFGNGTRLTVT.

The chain uses TRBV12-3 or TRBV12-4 and TRBJ2-2; TRBD2 aligns across 8 bases. The CDR3 has 15 amino acids. J gave up 0 bases and V 6 bases, and 3 bases lay outside the gene matches. The CDR3 protein is CASSGTRANTGELFF. Here the CDR3 DNA reads TGTGCCAGCAGCGGGACTAGAGCGAACACCGGGGAGCTGTTTTTT.